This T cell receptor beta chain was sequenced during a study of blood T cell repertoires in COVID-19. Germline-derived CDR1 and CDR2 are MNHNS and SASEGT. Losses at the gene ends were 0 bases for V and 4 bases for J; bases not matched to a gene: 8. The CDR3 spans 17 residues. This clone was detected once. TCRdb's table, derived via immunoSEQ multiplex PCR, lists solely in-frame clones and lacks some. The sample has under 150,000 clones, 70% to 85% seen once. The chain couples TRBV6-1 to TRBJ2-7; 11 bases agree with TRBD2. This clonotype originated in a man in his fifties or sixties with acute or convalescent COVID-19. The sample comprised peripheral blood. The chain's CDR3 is CASSEAWASGRIYEQYF. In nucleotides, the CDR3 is TGTGCCAGCAGTGAAGCGTGGGCTAGCGGGAGGATATACGAGCAGTACTTC.